One and the same sample provided the 11 T cell receptor beta chains below, sequenced in a study of T-cell memory formation after mild COVID-19. In TCRdb, the 5' RACE reads were re-called with MiXCR into one record per CDR3 protein. The sample has about 100,000 distinct CDR3 sequences, 11% seen once. The material sequenced was PBMCs or a T cell subset sorted from them (not recorded which). The origin of the receptors is a man aged 18-30 years who had mild COVID-19 (a few samples of this study predate the infection). Cell type and time point are not known.

This clonotype was seen repeatedly, ten times or more. This chain links TRBV7-6 with TRBJ2-2, with no clear D. Looked up from germline, CDR1 is SGHVS and CDR2 is FNYEAQ. The CDR3 has 14 amino acids. V gave up 5 bases and J gave up 3 bases, with 10 bases separating them. The CDR3, as DNA: TGTGCCAGCAGCGCCGAGGCGTACACCGGGGAGCTGTTTTTT. This sequence encodes CASSAEAYTGELFF.

The V and J genes are TRBV7-8 and TRBJ2-7; a weak D match, TRBD2 (7 bases). V was clipped by 5 bases and J by 2 bases, with 13 bases between them. The CDR3 is 14 residues long. CDR1 and CDR2 from the germline V gene are SGHVS and FQNEAQ. CDR3 sequence (DNA): TGTGCCAGCAGCATAGGGGGACTAACCTACGAGCAGTACGTC. As protein: CASSIGGLTYEQYV.

J is TRBJ2-3 and V is TRBV3-1; D may be TRBD1 or TRBD2 (6 bases each). CDR3 size: 16 residues. Looked up from germline, CDR1 is LGHDT and CDR2 is YNNKEL (reference sequence). With 1 base removed from V and 0 bases from J, the gap between germline ends came to 11 bases. This CDR3 reads CASSQGRGASTDTQYF. The CDR3 DNA reads TGTGCCAGCAGCCAAGGGAGGGGGGCCAGCACAGATACGCAGTATTTT.

The V and J genes are TRBV6-1 and TRBJ2-5; D might be TRBD2 (5 bases). The V gene lost 2 bases and the J gene lost 8 bases, with 9 bases spanning the gap. The CDR3 has 12 residues. CDR1 is MNHNS, CDR2 SASEGT, per germline. CDR3 DNA: TGTGCCAGCAGTGAAATGGGAGAAACCCAGTACTTC. Translated: CASSEMGETQYF.

The genes are TRBV27 and TRBJ2-7; a possible D gene is TRBD2 (6 bases). V lost 3 bases, J lost 3 bases, and 9 bases lay in between. Germline CDR1 and CDR2: MNHEY and SMNVEV (reference sequence). CDR3 length: 13 amino acids. CDR3 sequence reads: CASSFQGGYEQYV. In DNA, the CDR3 is TGTGCCAGCAGTTTTCAGGGAGGCTACGAGCAGTACGTC.

Only a few counts were recorded for this clonotype. The chain joins TRBV4-1 to TRBJ1-1; no reliable D call. This CDR3 is 8 amino acids long. Germline V gives CDR1 MGHRA, CDR2 YSYEKL. V was trimmed by 8 bases and J by 11 bases, leaving 6 bases between them. The CDR3 DNA sequence: TGCGCCAGCCGGGAGGCTTTCTTT. It yields the protein CASREAFF.

The sample holds many counts of this clonotype. The rearrangement joins TRBV6-5 to TRBJ2-3; TRBD1 is a possible D gene (5 bases). CDR3 size: 13 residues. CDR1 is MNHEY, CDR2 SVGAGI, per germline. Trimming took 4 bases from V and 3 from J, leaving 8 bases between them. The CDR3 loop reads CASSFGATDTQYF. CDR3 bases: TGTGCCAGCAGTTTTGGGGCGACAGATACGCAGTATTTT.

This clonotype has at least ten counts. The rearrangement uses TRBV7-6 and TRBJ2-7; TRBD1 is a possible D gene (6 bases). CDR3 size: 13 residues. V lost 4 bases and J lost 4, with 11 bases in between. Looked up from germline, CDR1 is SGHVS and CDR2 is FNYEAQ. CDR3 sequence reads: CASSSDRKYEQYF. The CDR3 DNA is TGTGCCAGCAGCTCGGACAGAAAATACGAGCAGTACTTC. Full variable domain (missing parts from reference TRBV7-6 and TRBJ2-7): GAGVSQSPRYKVTKRGQDVALRCDPISGHVSLYWYRQALGQGPEFLTYFNYEAQQDKSGLPNDRFSAERPEGSISTLTIQRTEQRDSAMYRCASSSDRKYEQYFGPGTRLTVT.

Relative to its sample, this clonotype is medium-sized. The chain has TRBV6-5 and TRBJ2-7; 8 positions agree with TRBD2. Per germline, CDR1 MNHEY and CDR2 SVGAGI. The V segment lost 9 bases and the J segment 1 base; nucleotides outside the gene matches: 11. The CDR3 is made up of 15 amino acids. CDR3 sequence reads: CASPWPRGRSYEQYV. The CDR3 coding sequence is TGTGCCAGTCCCTGGCCTCGCGGGAGGTCCTACGAGCAGTACGTC.

V usage is TRBV5-1 and J usage is TRBJ2-3; D remains unclear. V was trimmed by 4 bases and J by 6 bases, leaving 18 bases between them. The CDR3 contains 15 residues. The germline V gene has CDR1 SGHRS and CDR2 YFSETQ. The CDR3 DNA is TGCGCCAGCAGCCCTCTTGGGGTCGTGGGGGATACGCAGTATTTT. Protein: CASSPLGVVGDTQYF. The full variable domain, rest sourced from reference TRBV5-1 and TRBJ2-3, is KAGVTQTPRYLIKTRGQQVTLSCSPISGHRSVSWYQQTPGQGLQFLFEYFSETQRNKGNFPGRFSGRQFSNSRSEMNVSTLELGDSALYLCASSPLGVVGDTQYFGPGTRLTVL.

The sample holds a few counts of this clonotype. The genes are TRBV24-1 and TRBJ2-7; 9 bases are a match to TRBD1. CDR3 size: 15 residues. V lost 8 bases to trimming and J lost 3 bases; unmatched junction nucleotides: 10. The germline V gene has CDR1 KGHDR and CDR2 SFDVKD. This chain's CDR3 is CATTPRDRVLYEQYF. DNA of the CDR3: TGTGCCACCACTCCCCGGGACAGGGTGCTCTACGAGCAGTACTTC.